The subject of this entry is one TCR beta chain. Source study methods: Amplification with reference gene primers provided the estimates of nucleated cell counts. The data were produced by immunoSEQ multiplex PCR, yet TCRdb's version contains in-frame clones alone and is incomplete. That table is the source of V, J and clone size, and D and trimming were worked out from the DNA. The data hold about 69,000 clones, with 85% observed a single time. This record comes from a study of blood T cell repertoires in COVID-19. Germline V gene sequence: CDR1 SSHAT, CDR2 FNYEAQ (reference sequence). This CDR3 region has 15 residues. Losses at the gene ends were 5 bases for V and 0 bases for J; bases not matched to a gene: 2.

The genes are TRBV7-7 and TRBJ2-7; 12 bases agree with TRBD2. The sample consisted of peripheral blood. The sequence came from an older man with acute or convalescent COVID-19. This chain's CDR3 is CASSPTSGSSYEQYF. CDR3 nucleotide sequence: TGTGCCAGCAGCCCGACTAGCGGGAGCTCCTACGAGCAGTACTTC.